This T cell receptor beta chain is from a study of OX40 agonist ivuxolimab in advanced cancers. On the study more broadly: Ivuxolimab, an agonistic anti-OX40 (CD134) antibody, was given to patients.

Study-level points and caveats: Researchers did not establish what antigens the expanded peripheral T cells target.

The CDR3 has 14 residues. The germline gives CDR1 KGHSH, CDR2 LQKENI. V gave up 1 base and J gave up 5 bases; unmatched junction bases: 4. Data came from immunoSEQ multiplex PCR; TCRdb stores just in-frame clones and leaves some out. This sample has 55,000 to 85,000 clones, with approximately 86% found just once. As concerns this clone: The antigen remains undetermined.

The source was CD4+ or CD8+ T cells sorted from blood, collected in a trial of the OX40 agonist ivuxolimab. The V gene is TRBV18, the J gene TRBJ2-7; 8 positions agree with TRBD1. The sequence was obtained from an adult with an advanced solid tumor such as melanoma, head and neck, liver or kidney cancer. The CDR3 loop is CASSPRQGAHEQYF. The CDR3 DNA is TGTGCCAGCTCACCACGCCAGGGGGCCCACGAGCAGTACTTC. The full variable domain, rest sourced from reference TRBV18 and TRBJ2-7, is NAGVMQNPRHLVRRRGQEARLRCSPMKGHSHVYWYRQLPEEGLKFMVYLQKENIIDESGMPKERFSAEFPKEGPSILRIQQVVRGDSAAYFCASSPRQGAHEQYFGPGTRLTVT.